The 6 T cell receptor beta chains reported below all come from one sample, sequenced in a study of shared clonotypes between healthy human individuals. Here immunoSEQ multiplex PCR was the method, and the copy in TCRdb shows in-frame clones only, minus some. The data show 730,000 or so clones, around 72% seen once. Sequenced: memory CD4+ T cells sorted from blood. Subset noted: CD45RA-negative fraction. These receptors came from a woman aged 25-40 years in good health.

This clone was counted a few times. The V gene is TRBV7-9, the J gene TRBJ2-7; 8 bases map to TRBD1. The CDR3 spans 14 residues. V dropped 8 bases and J dropped 5; count of bases not matched to a gene: 11. The germline V gene has CDR1 SEHNR and CDR2 FQNEAQ (reference sequence). CDR3 sequence reads: CASFTSGQVDEQYF. The CDR3 DNA sequence: TGTGCCAGCTTTACCTCGGGACAGGTTGACGAGCAGTACTTC.

This clone was seen a few times. The gene calls are TRBV28 and TRBJ2-2; TRBD1 or TRBD2 may be the D gene (5 bases each). Germline V lookup: CDR1 MDHEN, CDR2 SYDVKM. The V gene lost 3 bases and the J gene lost 1 base, with 9 bases spanning the gap. The CDR3 is 15 amino acids. CDR3 in amino acids: CASSFEGWNTGELFF. DNA of the CDR3: TGTGCCAGCAGTTTCGAGGGGTGGAACACCGGGGAGCTGTTTTTT.

The chain couples TRBV6-5 to TRBJ2-1; no clear D gene. This CDR3 contains 12 residues. V shed 2 bases and J shed 3 bases, with 2 bases lying between them. Germline V gene data show CDR1 as MNHEY and CDR2 as SVGAGI. CDR3 protein: CASSYRYNEQFF. The DNA of the CDR3 is TGTGCCAGCAGTTACCGCTACAATGAGCAGTTCTTC.

This clone showed up just once. The V gene is TRBV28, the J gene TRBJ1-1; the match to TRBD1 covers 8 bases. The V and J ends lost 7 bases and 1 base, in that order; junction bases with no gene match: 11. The germline gives CDR1 MDHEN, CDR2 SYDVKM. The CDR3 sequence is 16 residues long. The CDR3 DNA reads as TGTGCCAGCACCAAGGACAGGGCGGCCTGGAACACTGAAGCTTTCTTT. It is translated as CASTKDRAAWNTEAFF.

The chain employs TRBV19 and TRBJ1-2, with a tentative D call TRBD1 (6 bases). The CDR3 is 15 residues long. Trimming removed 5 bases from V and 5 bases from J, with 18 bases in between. Germline V lookup: CDR1 LNHDA, CDR2 SQIVND (reference sequence). DNA for the CDR3: TGTGCCAGTAGTCTCTCAACAGGGCTCCCTTATGGCTACACCTTC. This gives the protein CASSLSTGLPYGYTF. The whole variable domain, filled in from reference TRBV19 and TRBJ1-2, reads DGGITQSPKYLFRKEGQNVTLSCEQNLNHDAMYWYRQDPGQGLRLIYYSQIVNDFQKGDIAEGYSVSREKKESFPLTVTSAQKNPTAFYLCASSLSTGLPYGYTFGSGTRLTVV.

The chain is built from TRBV11-2 and TRBJ2-5, with 8 positions matching TRBD1. V shed 1 base, J shed 5 bases, and the junction held 6 bases outside the gene matches. The CDR3 spans 15 residues. CDR1 and CDR2 (germline): SGHAT, FQNNGV. The CDR3 DNA reads TGTGCCAGCAGCTTAGTCCAGGGGGCCTTGGAGACCCAGTACTTC. As protein: CASSLVQGALETQYF.